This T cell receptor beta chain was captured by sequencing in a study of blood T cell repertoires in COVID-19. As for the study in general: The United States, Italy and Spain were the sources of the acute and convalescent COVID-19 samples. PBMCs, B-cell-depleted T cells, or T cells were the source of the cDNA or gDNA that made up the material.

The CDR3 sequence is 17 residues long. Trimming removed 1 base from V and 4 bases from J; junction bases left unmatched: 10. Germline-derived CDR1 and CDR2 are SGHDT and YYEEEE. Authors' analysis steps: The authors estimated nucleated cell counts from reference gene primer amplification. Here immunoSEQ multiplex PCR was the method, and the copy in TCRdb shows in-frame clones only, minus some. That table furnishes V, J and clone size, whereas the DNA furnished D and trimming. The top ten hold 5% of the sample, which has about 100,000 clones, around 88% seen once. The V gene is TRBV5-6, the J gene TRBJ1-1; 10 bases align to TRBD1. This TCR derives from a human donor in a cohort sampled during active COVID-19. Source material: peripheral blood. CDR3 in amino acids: CASSLFGQGVAGTEAFF. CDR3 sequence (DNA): TGTGCCAGCAGCTTGTTCGGACAGGGGGTTGCGGGCACTGAAGCTTTCTTT.